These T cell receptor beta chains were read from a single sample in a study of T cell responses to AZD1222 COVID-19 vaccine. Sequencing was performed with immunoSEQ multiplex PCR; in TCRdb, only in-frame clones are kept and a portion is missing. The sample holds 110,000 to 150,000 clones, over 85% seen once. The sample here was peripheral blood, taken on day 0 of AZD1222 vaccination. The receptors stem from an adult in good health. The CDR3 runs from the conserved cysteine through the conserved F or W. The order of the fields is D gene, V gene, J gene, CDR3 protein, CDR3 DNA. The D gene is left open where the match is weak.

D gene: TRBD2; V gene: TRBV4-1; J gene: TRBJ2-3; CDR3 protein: CASSQGRAGTDTQYF; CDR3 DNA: TGCGCCAGCAGCCAAGGCCGAGCGGGGACAGATACGCAGTATTTT
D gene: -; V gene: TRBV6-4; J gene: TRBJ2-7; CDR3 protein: CASSDSPGVRWPYEQYF; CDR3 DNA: TGTGCCAGCAGTGACTCGCCAGGGGTAAGGTGGCCCTACGAGCAGTACTTC
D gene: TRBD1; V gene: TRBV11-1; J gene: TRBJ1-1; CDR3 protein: CASSLAGTVEAFF; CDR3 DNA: TGTGCCAGCAGCTTAGCCGGGACAGTTGAAGCTTTCTTT
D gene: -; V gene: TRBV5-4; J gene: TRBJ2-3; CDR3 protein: CASSLEITGTQYF; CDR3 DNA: TGTGCCAGCAGCTTGGAAATAACAGGCACGCAGTATTTT
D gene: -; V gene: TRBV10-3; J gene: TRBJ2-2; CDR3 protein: CAISDGGYWGTGELFF; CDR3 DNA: TGTGCCATCAGTGACGGGGGTTACTGGGGCACCGGGGAGCTGTTTTTT
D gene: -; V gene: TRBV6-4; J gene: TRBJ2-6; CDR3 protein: CASRASEANVLTF; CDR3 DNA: TGTGCCAGCAGGGCCTCAGAGGCCAACGTCCTGACTTTC
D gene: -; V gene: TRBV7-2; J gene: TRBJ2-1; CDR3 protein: CASSLAGQRNNEQFF; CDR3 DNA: TGTGCCAGCAGCTTAGCGGGGCAGCGAAACAATGAGCAGTTCTTC
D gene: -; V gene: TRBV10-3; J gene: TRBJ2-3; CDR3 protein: CAIRPQPGIHTDTQYF; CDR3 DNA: TGTGCCATCAGGCCCCAACCGGGGATTCACACAGATACGCAGTATTTT
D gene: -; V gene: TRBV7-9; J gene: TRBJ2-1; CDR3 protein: CASSSSWWGHPYNEQFF; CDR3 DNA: TGTGCCAGCAGCTCCTCTTGGTGGGGGCACCCCTACAATGAGCAGTTCTTC
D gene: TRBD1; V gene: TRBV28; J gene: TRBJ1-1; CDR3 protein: CASRRDRGAATEAFF; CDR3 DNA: TGTGCCAGCAGACGGGACAGGGGGGCGGCCACTGAAGCTTTCTTT